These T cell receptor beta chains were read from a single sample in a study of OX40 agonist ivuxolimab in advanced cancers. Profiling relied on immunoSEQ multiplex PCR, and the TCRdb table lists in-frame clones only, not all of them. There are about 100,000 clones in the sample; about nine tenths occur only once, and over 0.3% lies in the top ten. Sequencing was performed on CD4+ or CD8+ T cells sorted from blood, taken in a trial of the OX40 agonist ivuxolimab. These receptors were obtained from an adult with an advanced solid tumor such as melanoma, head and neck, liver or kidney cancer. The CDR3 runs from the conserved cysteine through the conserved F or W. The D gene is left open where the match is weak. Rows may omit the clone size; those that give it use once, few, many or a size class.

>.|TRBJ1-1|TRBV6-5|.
CASSSTALWNTEAFF
TGTGCCAGCAGTTCCACCGCCCTATGGAACACTGAAGCTTTCTTT
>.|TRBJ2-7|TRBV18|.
CASSPTGGSYEQYF
TGTGCCAGCTCACCTACCGGTGGCTCCTACGAGCAGTACTTC
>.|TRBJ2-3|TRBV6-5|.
CASSYLQGSTDTQYF
TGTGCCAGCAGTTACTTACAGGGTAGCACAGATACGCAGTATTTT
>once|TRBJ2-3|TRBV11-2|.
CASSFEPTDTQYF
TGTGCCAGCAGCTTCGAGCCCACAGATACGCAGTATTTT
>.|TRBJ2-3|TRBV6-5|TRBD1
CASRKTGGAQYF
TGTGCCAGCAGAAAGACAGGGGGCGCCCAGTATTTT
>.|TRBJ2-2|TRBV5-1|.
CASSSTDGSVTGELFF
TGCGCCAGCAGCTCTACCGACGGTTCCGTCACCGGGGAGCTGTTTTTT
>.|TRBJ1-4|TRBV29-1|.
CSVEVGAVGEKLFF
TGCAGCGTTGAAGTCGGGGCGGTCGGGGAAAAACTGTTTTTT
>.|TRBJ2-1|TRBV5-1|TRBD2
CASSLDPGGTYNEQFF
TGCGCCAGCAGCCTTGACCCGGGAGGCACCTACAATGAGCAGTTCTTC
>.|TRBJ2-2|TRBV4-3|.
CASSHGLDANTGELFF
TGCGCCAGCAGTCACGGCTTAGACGCGAACACCGGGGAGCTGTTTTTT
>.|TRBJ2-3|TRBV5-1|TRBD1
CASSLGTGEGRTDTQYF
TGCGCCAGCAGCTTGGGGACAGGGGAAGGTCGCACAGATACGCAGTATTTT
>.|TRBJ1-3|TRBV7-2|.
CASSLGLFSSGNTIYF
TGTGCCAGCAGCTTAGGACTGTTCTCCTCTGGAAACACCATATATTTT
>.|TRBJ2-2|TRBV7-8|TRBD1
CASSSTGAASTGELFF
TGTGCCAGCAGCTCAACAGGGGCGGCGTCCACCGGGGAGCTGTTTTTT
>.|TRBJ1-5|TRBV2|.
CASRPPGIYEVSNQPQHF
TGTGCCAGCAGGCCCCCGGGGATATACGAAGTTAGCAATCAGCCCCAGCATTTT
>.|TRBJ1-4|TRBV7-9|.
CASSRGSNGGKLFF
TGTGCCAGCAGCCGAGGATCAAATGGCGGAAAACTGTTTTTT
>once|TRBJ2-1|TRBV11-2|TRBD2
CASSLVAGVVNEQFF
TGTGCCAGCAGCTTAGTGGCGGGAGTAGTTAATGAGCAGTTCTTC
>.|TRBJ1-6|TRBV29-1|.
CSAPKLDSPLHF
TGCAGCGCACCGAAGCTAGATTCACCCCTCCACTTT
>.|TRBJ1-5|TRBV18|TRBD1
CASSPRTGSDQPQHF
TGTGCCAGCTCACCTCGGACAGGTTCCGATCAGCCCCAGCATTTT
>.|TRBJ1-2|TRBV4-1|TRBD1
CASSQDYRGIGGYTF
TGCGCCAGCAGCCAAGATTACAGGGGAATAGGTGGCTACACCTTC
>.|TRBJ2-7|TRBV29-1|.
CSVVPGRGSYEQYF
TGCAGCGTTGTTCCGGGACGGGGGTCCTACGAGCAGTACTTC
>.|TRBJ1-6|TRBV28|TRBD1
CASSFRQGASPLHF
TGTGCCAGCAGTTTTCGGCAGGGGGCCTCACCCCTCCACTTT
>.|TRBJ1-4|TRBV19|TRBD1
CASSPPGGLEEKLFF
TGTGCCAGTAGTCCCCCAGGGGGTTTGGAAGAAAAACTGTTTTTT
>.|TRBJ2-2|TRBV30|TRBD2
CAWSTGGSVAGELFF
TGTGCCTGGAGTACCGGCGGGAGTGTGGCCGGGGAGCTGTTTTTT
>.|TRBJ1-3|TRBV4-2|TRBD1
CASSQGTQGAGNTIYF
TGTGCCAGCAGCCAAGGGACACAGGGGGCTGGAAACACCATATATTTT
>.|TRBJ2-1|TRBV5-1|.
CASSLIPVNEQFF
TGCGCCAGCAGCTTGATACCCGTTAATGAGCAGTTCTTC
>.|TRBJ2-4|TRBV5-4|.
CASSLGGVEANIQYF
TGTGCCAGCAGCTTGGGAGGGGTAGAAGCAAACATTCAGTACTTC
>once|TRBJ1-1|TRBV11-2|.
CASSSRENTEAFF
TGTGCCAGCAGCAGCCGGGAGAACACTGAAGCTTTCTTT
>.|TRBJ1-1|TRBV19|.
CASSMGSPSGAFF
TGTGCCAGTAGTATGGGGTCTCCGAGTGGGGCTTTCTTT
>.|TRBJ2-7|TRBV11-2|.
CASSSGRAFSYEQYF
TGTGCCAGCAGCTCTGGTAGGGCTTTCTCCTACGAGCAGTACTTC
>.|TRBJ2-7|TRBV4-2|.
CASSQARGTYEQYF
TGTGCCAGCAGCCAAGCCAGGGGAACCTACGAGCAGTACTTC
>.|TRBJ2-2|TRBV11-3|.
CASSSTKDKFTGELFF
TGTGCCAGCAGCTCCACCAAGGACAAATTCACCGGGGAGCTGTTTTTT
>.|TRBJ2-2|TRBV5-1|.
CASSPDRELFF
TGCGCCAGCAGCCCCGACCGGGAGCTGTTTTTT
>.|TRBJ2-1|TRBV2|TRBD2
CASGTSGPTYNEQFF
TGTGCCAGCGGGACTAGCGGGCCGACCTACAATGAGCAGTTCTTC
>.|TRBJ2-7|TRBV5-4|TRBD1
CASSKDRYEQYF
TGTGCCAGCAGCAAGGACAGGTACGAGCAGTACTTC
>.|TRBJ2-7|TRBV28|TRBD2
CASSLQRAGGSYEQYF
TGTGCCAGCAGCCTCCAGAGGGCGGGGGGATCCTACGAGCAGTACTTC
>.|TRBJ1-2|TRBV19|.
CASSISGTRIGYTF
TGTGCCAGTAGTATATCCGGGACAAGAATAGGCTACACCTTC
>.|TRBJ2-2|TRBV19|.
CASRLGGELFF
TGTGCCAGCCGACTAGGCGGGGAGCTGTTTTTT
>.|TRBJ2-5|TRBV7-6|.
CASSPLGAVNSPHF
TGTGCCAGCAGCCCCTTGGGGGCGGTAAATTCGCCCCACTTC
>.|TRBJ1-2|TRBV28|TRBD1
CASSLPGQGIYGYTF
TGTGCCAGCAGTTTACCCGGACAGGGGATCTATGGCTACACCTTC
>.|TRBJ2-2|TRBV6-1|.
CASSLQAGNTGELFF
TGTGCCAGCAGTCTCCAGGCAGGGAACACCGGGGAGCTGTTTTTT
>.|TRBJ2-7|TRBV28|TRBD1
CASRSRDRAHEQYF
TGTGCCAGCAGGTCCAGGGACAGGGCCCACGAGCAGTACTTC
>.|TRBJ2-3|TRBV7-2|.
CASSLTSAGRSTDTQYF
TGTGCCAGCAGCTTAACGTCTGCGGGGCGGAGCACAGATACGCAGTATTTT